These T cell receptor beta chains were read from a single sample in a study of T-cell reconstitution after alpha-beta-depleted transplantation in children. TCRdb re-called the PCR reads through MiXCR, storing one row per CDR3 protein. Found here are about 690,000 distinct CDR3 sequences, roughly 17% of them singletons; the top ten hold 1.1%. The sample here was PBMCs from the stem cell graft donor, taken from the stem cell graft. These TCRs come from a human donor who donated a stem cell graft to a child with acute myeloid leukemia. Both conserved end residues are part of each CDR3. The order of the fields is D gene, V gene, clone size, J gene, CDR3 protein, CDR3 DNA. The D gene is left open where the match is weak. Some rows mark clone size as missing; the rest say once, few, many or name a class of expanded clone.

D gene: -; V gene: TRBV20-1; clone size: -; J gene: TRBJ1-5; CDR3 protein: CSARDGDYQPQHF; CDR3 DNA: TGCAGTGCTAGAGATGGCGATTATCAGCCCCAGCATTTT
D gene: -; V gene: TRBV2; clone size: -; J gene: TRBJ2-5; CDR3 protein: CASGTGRYQETQYF; CDR3 DNA: TGTGCCAGCGGTACGGGAAGGTACCAAGAGACCCAGTACTTC
D gene: TRBD1; V gene: TRBV20-1; clone size: -; J gene: TRBJ1-5; CDR3 protein: CSASGVGGGRGGNQPQHF; CDR3 DNA: TGCAGTGCTAGTGGGGTTGGAGGGGGCAGGGGTGGCAATCAGCCCCAGCATTTT
D gene: TRBD2; V gene: TRBV7-9; clone size: -; J gene: TRBJ2-1; CDR3 protein: CASSFAGGWMNEQFF; CDR3 DNA: TGTGCCAGCAGCTTTGCGGGGGGGTGGATGAATGAGCAGTTCTTC
D gene: TRBD1; V gene: TRBV7-9; clone size: few; J gene: TRBJ2-1; CDR3 protein: CASSPGQGRMDEQFF; CDR3 DNA: TGTGCCAGCAGCCCGGGACAGGGAAGGATGGATGAGCAGTTCTTC
D gene: -; V gene: TRBV7-9; clone size: few; J gene: TRBJ1-2; CDR3 protein: CASSLRPTGMDYGYTF; CDR3 DNA: TGTGCCAGCAGCTTGCGCCCAACAGGGATGGACTATGGCTACACCTTC
D gene: -; V gene: TRBV29-1; clone size: many; J gene: TRBJ1-1; CDR3 protein: CSVRQVMNTEAFF; CDR3 DNA: TGCAGCGTTCGACAGGTCATGAACACTGAAGCTTTCTTT
D gene: -; V gene: TRBV12-3/TRBV12-4; clone size: -; J gene: TRBJ1-1; CDR3 protein: CASTLRQYTEAFF; CDR3 DNA: TGTGCCAGCACCCTTCGACAGTACACTGAAGCTTTCTTT
D gene: TRBD1; V gene: TRBV20-1; clone size: many; J gene: TRBJ2-1; CDR3 protein: CSATGQESSYNEQFF; CDR3 DNA: TGCAGTGCCACCGGACAGGAGAGCTCCTACAATGAGCAGTTCTTC
D gene: TRBD1; V gene: TRBV29-1; clone size: -; J gene: TRBJ2-2; CDR3 protein: CSAVDRGHFGELFF; CDR3 DNA: TGCAGCGCGGTTGACAGGGGGCATTTCGGGGAGCTGTTTTTT
D gene: TRBD2; V gene: TRBV20-1; clone size: few; J gene: TRBJ2-1; CDR3 protein: CSARAGAGDSYNEQFF; CDR3 DNA: TGCAGTGCTAGAGCCGGGGCGGGGGACTCGTACAATGAGCAGTTCTTC
D gene: -; V gene: TRBV20-1; clone size: -; J gene: TRBJ1-5; CDR3 protein: CSAPPAGAQIEPQHF; CDR3 DNA: TGCAGTGCTCCTCCTGCCGGGGCCCAAATCGAGCCCCAGCATTTT
D gene: -; V gene: TRBV11-2; clone size: few; J gene: TRBJ1-2; CDR3 protein: CASSSPQGFEKANYGYTF; CDR3 DNA: TGTGCCAGCAGCTCGCCTCAGGGTTTTGAAAAGGCTAACTATGGCTACACCTTC
D gene: TRBD1; V gene: TRBV6-1; clone size: few; J gene: TRBJ2-7; CDR3 protein: CASSPGTGFDEQYF; CDR3 DNA: TGTGCCAGCAGTCCCGGGACAGGGTTCGACGAGCAGTACTTC
D gene: -; V gene: TRBV5-1; clone size: once; J gene: TRBJ1-2; CDR3 protein: CASSLGPDPSNYGYTF; CDR3 DNA: TGCGCCAGCAGCTTGGGCCCAGATCCCTCTAACTATGGCTACACCTTC
D gene: -; V gene: TRBV7-2; clone size: many; J gene: TRBJ1-1; CDR3 protein: CASLPSGIHTEAFF; CDR3 DNA: TGTGCCAGTCTTCCTTCCGGGATACACACTGAAGCTTTCTTT
D gene: -; V gene: TRBV27; clone size: few; J gene: TRBJ2-7; CDR3 protein: CASGQFEQYF; CDR3 DNA: TGTGCCAGCGGCCAGTTCGAGCAGTACTTC
D gene: -; V gene: TRBV25-1; clone size: many; J gene: TRBJ1-1; CDR3 protein: CASSDDKEAFF; CDR3 DNA: TGTGCCAGCAGTGACGACAAGGAGGCTTTCTTT
D gene: -; V gene: TRBV7-6; clone size: many; J gene: TRBJ2-3; CDR3 protein: CASSRALDTQYF; CDR3 DNA: TGTGCCAGCAGTCGTGCCTTGGATACGCAGTATTTT
D gene: TRBD1; V gene: TRBV12-3/TRBV12-4; clone size: -; J gene: TRBJ2-7; CDR3 protein: CASSLMEGQGHLEQYF; CDR3 DNA: TGTGCCAGCAGTTTGATGGAAGGACAGGGTCATCTCGAGCAGTACTTC
D gene: -; V gene: TRBV12-3/TRBV12-4; clone size: many; J gene: TRBJ2-2; CDR3 protein: CASSPTLQGRVGELFF; CDR3 DNA: TGTGCCAGCAGTCCAACCCTTCAGGGGAGGGTCGGGGAGCTGTTTTTT
D gene: TRBD1; V gene: TRBV12-3/TRBV12-4; clone size: few; J gene: TRBJ2-5; CDR3 protein: CASAPTGGLRTQYF; CDR3 DNA: TGTGCCAGCGCCCCAACAGGGGGGCTGCGGACCCAGTACTTC
D gene: TRBD1; V gene: TRBV5-6; clone size: -; J gene: TRBJ1-5; CDR3 protein: CASSCGTGANQPQHF; CDR3 DNA: TGTGCCAGCAGCTGTGGGACAGGGGCGAATCAGCCCCAGCATTTT
D gene: TRBD1; V gene: TRBV5-1; clone size: -; J gene: TRBJ2-4; CDR3 protein: CASSPRQGTNIQYF; CDR3 DNA: TGCGCCAGCAGCCCCAGACAGGGGACAAACATTCAGTACTTC
D gene: -; V gene: TRBV29-1; clone size: many; J gene: TRBJ1-2; CDR3 protein: CSVEEGYTF; CDR3 DNA: TGCAGCGTTGAGGAGGGCTACACCTTC
D gene: TRBD1; V gene: TRBV5-1; clone size: -; J gene: TRBJ2-1; CDR3 protein: CASSRDRGEQFF; CDR3 DNA: TGCGCCAGCAGCCGGGACAGGGGGGAGCAGTTCTTC
D gene: -; V gene: TRBV21-1; clone size: -; J gene: TRBJ2-6; CDR3 protein: CASSKVRGCVSGANVLTF; CDR3 DNA: TGTGCCAGCAGCAAAGTACGGGGATGCGTCTCTGGGGCCAACGTCCTGACTTTC
D gene: -; V gene: TRBV5-1; clone size: many; J gene: TRBJ1-2; CDR3 protein: CASSGIGPGVSGYTF; CDR3 DNA: TGCGCCAGCAGCGGGATTGGTCCGGGAGTGAGTGGCTACACCTTC
D gene: -; V gene: TRBV12-3/TRBV12-4; clone size: few; J gene: TRBJ2-5; CDR3 protein: CASSQRLEGQETQYF; CDR3 DNA: TGTGCCAGCAGTCAAAGACTAGAAGGCCAAGAGACCCAGTACTTC
D gene: TRBD2; V gene: TRBV7-2; clone size: -; J gene: TRBJ2-5; CDR3 protein: CASSPIAGRETQYF; CDR3 DNA: TGTGCCAGCAGCCCAATAGCGGGGCGAGAGACCCAGTACTTC
D gene: -; V gene: TRBV7-2; clone size: few; J gene: TRBJ2-1; CDR3 protein: CASSLPRGVYNEQFF; CDR3 DNA: TGTGCCAGCAGCCTGCCCCGGGGAGTCTACAATGAGCAGTTCTTC
D gene: -; V gene: TRBV18; clone size: -; J gene: TRBJ2-3; CDR3 protein: CASTPNTDTQYF; CDR3 DNA: TGTGCCAGCACGCCAAACACAGATACGCAGTATTTT
D gene: -; V gene: TRBV20-1; clone size: many; J gene: TRBJ1-5; CDR3 protein: CSARNGSHQPQHF; CDR3 DNA: TGCAGTGCTAGAAACGGGTCGCATCAGCCCCAGCATTTT
D gene: -; V gene: TRBV20-1; clone size: few; J gene: TRBJ1-5; CDR3 protein: CSARDPGRGNQPQHF; CDR3 DNA: TGCAGTGCTAGAGATCCCGGCAGGGGCAATCAGCCCCAGCATTTT
D gene: -; V gene: TRBV29-1; clone size: -; J gene: TRBJ2-4; CDR3 protein: CSARAGWSAKNIQYF; CDR3 DNA: TGCAGCGCCCGGGCGGGGTGGAGCGCCAAAAACATTCAGTACTTC